This entry describes one T cell receptor (beta chain). The table lists this clonotype with many counts. Its binding antigen is unknown. One base away there is no much larger clone; base qualities are not given. As encoded in the germline V gene, CDR1 is ENHRY while CDR2 is SYGVKD. The CDR3 covers 18 residues, taking in both the cysteine and the phenylalanine. The only DNA kept is the CDR3, 54 bases in frame from the first base. V is trimmed back by 3 bases and J by 2 bases, and the junction contains 15 bases that no gene match accounts for. The sample comes from a study of T cells in Graves' hyperthyroidism and ophthalmopathy (dated by TCRdb to the late 2010s). In terms of the full investigation: Peripheral blood was sampled at the time of initial diagnosis, prior to any treatment. To identify distinguishing TCR V-J signatures, a discovery cohort of about 100 patients was used, comprising roughly 45 with Graves' ophthalmopathy and approximately 57 with stable Graves' hyperthyroidism. Prospective prediction of ophthalmopathy was tested in an independent validation cohort consisting of about 19 hyperthyroidism patients and over 15 patients who later progressed to ophthalmopathy. The roughly 90 discovery patients were divided at random into training and test sets in a 7:3 ratio. Thyroid tissue and blood T-cell repertoires from several Graves' hyperthyroidism patients were also compared in the study. Once sampling was done, hyperthyroidism patients were given methimazole at a starting dose of 30 mg daily, whereas ophthalmopathy patients were given high-dose intravenous methylprednisolone. According to the paper, TCR Vbeta CDR3 sequencing was carried out on more than 120 peripheral blood samples, which came from approximately 43 ophthalmopathy, around 75 hyperthyroidism and some 17 progressor patients.

Hyperthyroidism patients were newly diagnosed, had a disease duration of under 2 months, and were aged 18 to 65 years. Any patient with an uncontrolled infection, another autoimmune disease, pregnancy or lactation was excluded. Diagnoses relied on clinical symptoms, serum thyroxine and TRAb, thyroid ultrasound and orbital computed tomography. Blood from progressor patients was drawn when they were first diagnosed with hyperthyroidism, before any ophthalmopathy symptoms appeared. PBMCs were isolated from about 9.2 ml of fresh peripheral blood by Ficoll-Paque density gradient centrifugation. Patients classed as progressors first received a Graves' hyperthyroidism diagnosis and then went on to develop ophthalmopathy during follow-up. Trizol reagent was used to extract total RNA, and RNA quality was then checked on an Agilent 2100 Bioanalyzer. TCR beta CDR3 regions were amplified from RNA transcripts. The TCR CDR3 was subjected to a first round of RT-PCR using the HTBI primer set and the Qiagen OneStep RT-PCR kit. The libraries were constructed in a second round of multiplex PCR and then size-selected and purified. Sequencing of the libraries was done on an Illumina HiSeq2000 using paired-end 100 bp reads. Processing in the source paper ran as follows. SOAPnuke was used to process the raw data, with reads discarded if the reads contained adapters or uncalled bases, had a mean Phred below 15, or lacked an exact constant-primer or identifier match. High-quality paired reads were merged using COPE v1.2.5, and each unique nucleotide sequence was defined as a clonotype. Clonotypes were aligned to IMGT TRBV, TRBD and TRBJ reference segments using MiTCR v1.1. The analysis included only V-J combinations with a frequency above 0.0001, which together covered roughly 99% of the repertoires. A TCS score was defined as the ratio of F50 (clonal expansion) to E x V (chaos), with BLOSUM62-based TCRdist applied between CDR3 peptides within each V-J. Welch's t-statistics and random forest reduced some 510 V-J features to about 13, which were used in a naive Bayes classifier (R e1071). The raw public data were reprocessed by TCRdb itself: fastp quality trimming at Q25, MiXCR clonotype calling, in-frame beta chains only. Identical CDR3 protein sequences are pooled into one entry, listed with their most common genes and DNA. For this entry, the V and J calls and clone size follow TCRdb and not the study's own pipeline. In this sample the table shows fewer than 200,000 distinct CDR3 sequences, approximately 9% of which occur a single time. The ten largest make up less than 25% of the sample.

General findings and caveats noted by the study authors: Most expanded thyroid clonotypes (frequency above 0.001) were also detected in blood, suggesting blood repertoires may reflect thyroid immune responses. A model built on a 13 V-J signature distinguished ophthalmopathy from stable hyperthyroidism, reaching around 87% sensitivity and under 84% specificity in cross-validation and 80%/75% in testing. During validation, the model predicted progression to ophthalmopathy a median of about 6.5 months ahead of onset, with approximately 70% sensitivity and less than 85% specificity. Sample size was not statistically predetermined, and investigators were not blinded to group allocation.

Sequenced sample: blood. The TCR comes from a woman younger than 35 with Graves' hyperthyroidism that later progressed to Graves' ophthalmopathy. Recombination linked TRBV10-3 to TRBJ1-1; the junction holds 7 bases that match TRBD1. The CDR3 is CAISEILTGARINTEAFF. The sequenced DNA: TGTGCCATCAGTGAAATACTCACAGGGGCTCGGATAAACACTGAAGCTTTCTTT.